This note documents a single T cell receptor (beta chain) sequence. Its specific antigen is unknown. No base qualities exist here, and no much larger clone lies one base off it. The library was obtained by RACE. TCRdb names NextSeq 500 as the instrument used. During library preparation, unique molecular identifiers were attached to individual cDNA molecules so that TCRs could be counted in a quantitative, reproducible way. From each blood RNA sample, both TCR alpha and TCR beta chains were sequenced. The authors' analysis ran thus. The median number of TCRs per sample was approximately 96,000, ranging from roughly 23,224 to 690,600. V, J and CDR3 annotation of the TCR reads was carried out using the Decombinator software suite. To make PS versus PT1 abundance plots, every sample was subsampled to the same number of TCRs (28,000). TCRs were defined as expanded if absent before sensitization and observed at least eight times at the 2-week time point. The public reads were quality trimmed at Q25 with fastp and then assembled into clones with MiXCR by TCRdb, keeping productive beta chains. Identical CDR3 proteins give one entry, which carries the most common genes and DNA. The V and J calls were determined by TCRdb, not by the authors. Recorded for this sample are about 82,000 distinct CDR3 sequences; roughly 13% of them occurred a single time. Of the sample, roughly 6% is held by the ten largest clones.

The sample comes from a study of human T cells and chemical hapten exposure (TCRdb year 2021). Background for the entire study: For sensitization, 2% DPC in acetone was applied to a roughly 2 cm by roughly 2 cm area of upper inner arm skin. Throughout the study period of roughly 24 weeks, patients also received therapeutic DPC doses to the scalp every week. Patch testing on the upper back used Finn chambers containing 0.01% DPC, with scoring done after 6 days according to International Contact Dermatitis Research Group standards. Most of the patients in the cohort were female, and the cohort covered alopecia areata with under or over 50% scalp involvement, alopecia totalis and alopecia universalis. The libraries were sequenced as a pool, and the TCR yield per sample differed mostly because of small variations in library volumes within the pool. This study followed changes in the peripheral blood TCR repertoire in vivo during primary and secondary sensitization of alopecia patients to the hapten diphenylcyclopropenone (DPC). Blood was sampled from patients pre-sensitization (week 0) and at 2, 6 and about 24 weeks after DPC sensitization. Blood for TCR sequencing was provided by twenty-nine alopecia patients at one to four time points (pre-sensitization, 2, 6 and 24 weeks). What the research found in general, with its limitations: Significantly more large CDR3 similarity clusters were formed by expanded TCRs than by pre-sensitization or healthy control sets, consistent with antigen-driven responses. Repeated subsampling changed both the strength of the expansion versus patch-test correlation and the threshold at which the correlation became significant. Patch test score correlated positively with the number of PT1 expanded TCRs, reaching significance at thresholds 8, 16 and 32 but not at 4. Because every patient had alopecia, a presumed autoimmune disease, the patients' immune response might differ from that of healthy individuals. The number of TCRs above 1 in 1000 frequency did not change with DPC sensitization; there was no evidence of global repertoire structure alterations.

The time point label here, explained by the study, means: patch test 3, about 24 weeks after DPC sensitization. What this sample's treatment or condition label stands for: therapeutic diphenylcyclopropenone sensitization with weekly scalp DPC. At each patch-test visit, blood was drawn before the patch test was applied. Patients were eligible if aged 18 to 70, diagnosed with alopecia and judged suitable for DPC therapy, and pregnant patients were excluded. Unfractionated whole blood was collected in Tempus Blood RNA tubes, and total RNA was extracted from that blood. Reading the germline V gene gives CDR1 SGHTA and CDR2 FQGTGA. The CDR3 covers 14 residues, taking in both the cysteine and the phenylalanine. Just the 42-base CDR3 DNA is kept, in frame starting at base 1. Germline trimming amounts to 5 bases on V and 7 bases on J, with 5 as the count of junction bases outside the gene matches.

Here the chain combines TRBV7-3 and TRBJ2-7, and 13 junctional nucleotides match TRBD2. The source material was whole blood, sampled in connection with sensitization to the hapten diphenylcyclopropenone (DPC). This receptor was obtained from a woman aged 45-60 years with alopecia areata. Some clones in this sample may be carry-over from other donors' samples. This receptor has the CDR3 CASSPGLAGEEQYF. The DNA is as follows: TGTGCCAGCAGCCCAGGACTAGCGGGAGAGGAGCAGTACTTC.